This entry lists 20 T cell receptor beta chains sequenced from one sample in a study of neurological immune-mediated disorders. MiXCR, run by TCRdb on the 5' RACE reads, gives a single entry per CDR3 protein. The profile shows tens of thousands of distinct CDR3 sequences, roughly 15% of them singletons. Input material: PBMCs. Every receptor here comes from a woman aged 35 to 49 in good health.

This clonotype occurred many times. DNA of the CDR3: TGTGCCAGCAGCTTTTCAGGGGCCGAGCAGTACTTC. This sequence encodes CASSFSGAEQYF. V and J are TRBV5-5 and TRBJ2-7; tentative D call: TRBD1 (6 bases). The CDR3 covers 12 residues. Germline V lookup: CDR1 SGHKS, CDR2 YYEKEE (reference sequence). V was trimmed by 2 bases and J by 6 bases, leaving 9 bases between them.

This clonotype was found many times. The genes are TRBV6-2 or TRBV6-3 and TRBJ2-7, with TRBD2 matching 12 bases. CDR3 length equals 16 residues. Germline CDR1 is MNHEY and CDR2 is SVGEGT. Trimming cost V 6 bases and J 2 bases; bases outside gene matches: 8. CDR3 DNA: TGTGCCAGCAGCCGCACTAGCGGGGGGCATACCTACGAGCAGTACGTC. Protein product: CASSRTSGGHTYEQYV.

The V gene is TRBV7-8, the J gene TRBJ1-1, with D perhaps TRBD1 (5 bases). This CDR3 is built from 16 residues. Germline-derived CDR1 and CDR2 are SGHVS and FQNEAQ. Between the trimmed V and J ends, which lost 2 bases and 5 bases, there was a span of 18 bases. The CDR3 reads CASSLQGSGGGTEAFF. As DNA, the CDR3 is TGTGCCAGCAGCTTACAGGGAAGCGGCGGAGGTACTGAAGCTTTCTTT.

In this sample, this clonotype turned up many times. This sequence joins TRBV4-1 and TRBJ2-7; D is possibly TRBD1 or TRBD2 (5 bases each). Trimming pared 0 bases from V and 2 bases from J, leaving 14 bases between. Looked up from germline, CDR1 is MGHRA and CDR2 is YSYEKL. This CDR3 has 16 amino acids. The CDR3 region has the DNA TGCGCCAGCAGCCAAGAACCCGAGGGACCGACCTACGAGCAGTACTTC. It encodes CASSQEPEGPTYEQYF.

This clonotype was observed at least ten times. CDR3 in DNA: TGCAGTGCTCCTCCTAGCGGGGGTTCCTACGAGCAGTACTTC. This gives the protein CSAPPSGGSYEQYF. V is TRBV20-1 and J is TRBJ2-7; 10 bases agree with TRBD2. The CDR3 totals 14 residues. Looked up from germline, CDR1 is DFQATT and CDR2 is SNEGSKA (reference sequence). V shed 5 bases, J shed 1 base, and the junction held 5 bases outside the gene matches.

J is TRBJ1-2 and V is TRBV6-1; D unresolved. The V end lost 4 bases, the J end lost 4 bases, and 13 bases lay between the germline ends. The length of the CDR3 is 14 residues. In germline, CDR1 is MNHNS, CDR2 SASEGT. CDR3 coding DNA: TGTGCCAGCAGTGTCGGACGGACTAGCTATGGCTACACCTTC. Amino acids: CASSVGRTSYGYTF.

This clonotype was detected only a few times. The rearrangement joins TRBV7-9 to TRBJ2-1; maybe TRBD2 (7 bases). The CDR3 sequence is 16 residues long. Germline V gene lookup returns CDR1 SEHNR and CDR2 FQNEAQ (reference sequence). Trimming removed 3 bases from V and 4 bases from J, with 16 bases in between. DNA for the CDR3: TGTGCCAGCAGCTTGGGGGGGGCCTTGGGGTACAATGAGCAGTTCTTC. Its translation: CASSLGGALGYNEQFF.

This clonotype was seen ten or more times. The rearrangement joins TRBV7-2 to TRBJ2-5; the D call may be TRBD1 or TRBD2 (5 bases each). The CDR3 loop spans 15 amino acids. Per germline, CDR1 SGHTA and CDR2 FQGNSA. Trimming removed 4 bases from V and 5 bases from J, with 17 bases in between. The CDR3 bases are TGTGCCAGCAGCTCGGGGACGGAGCGCGGGGAGACCCAGTACTTC. This translates into CASSSGTERGETQYF.

This clonotype appeared a few times. The gene calls are TRBV20-1 and TRBJ2-2, with D possibly matching TRBD1 (6 bases). The CDR3 is made up of 16 amino acids. The V end was cut by 6 bases, the J end by 2 bases, with 19 bases between. The germline CDR1 and CDR2 sequences are DFQATT and SNEGSKA (reference sequence). In nucleotides, the CDR3 is TGCAGTGCCGCTTCTCCGGACAGACCCAACACCGGGGAGCTGTTTTTT. Its translation: CSAASPDRPNTGELFF.

This clonotype was observed at least ten times. CDR3: CATSDPKVGQGAADTQYF. In nucleotides, the CDR3 is TGTGCCACCAGTGACCCGAAGGTCGGACAGGGGGCCGCAGATACGCAGTATTTT. J is TRBJ2-3 and V is TRBV24-1, with 11 bases fitting TRBD1. This CDR3 comprises 18 residues. Germline V gene data show CDR1 as KGHDR and CDR2 as SFDVKD. J lost 4 bases, V lost 4 bases, and 12 bases had no gene match.

Notes on this clonotype: A much larger clone differs from this one at a single base, so this may be a read error. This chain connects TRBV4-3 to TRBJ2-3, with 9 positions matching TRBD2. The germline V gene has CDR1 LGHNA and CDR2 YSLEER. The CDR3 loop spans 16 amino acids. The CDR3 spells CASSQELLAGTYTQYF. As DNA, the CDR3 is TGCGCCAGCAGCCAAGAACTACTAGCGGGCACATATACGCAGTATTTT.

This clonotype was detected many times. CDR3 sequence (DNA): TGTGCCAGCAGCTTAGTATTTCCCTACGAGCAGTACTTC. Translating gives CASSLVFPYEQYF. The chain employs TRBV7-2 and TRBJ2-7; D is unclear. The CDR3 totals 13 residues. V was trimmed by 1 base and J by 2 bases, leaving 6 bases between them. From germline, CDR1 is SGHTA and CDR2 FQGNSA.

This clonotype has ten or more counts. The genes are TRBV11-1 and TRBJ2-5; D is perhaps TRBD2 (5 bases). The CDR3 has 13 amino acids. V dropped 5 bases and J dropped 3 bases, with 10 bases sitting between them. Germline lookup yields CDR1 SGHAT and CDR2 FQDESV (reference sequence). The CDR3 DNA reads TGTGCCAGCAGCCAGGACTTGAAAGAGACCCAGTACTTC. Translated: CASSQDLKETQYF.

There are many counts of this clonotype. The V and J genes are TRBV20-1 and TRBJ1-1; D remains ambiguous. Germline V CDR1 and CDR2: DFQATT, SNEGSKA (reference sequence). CDR3 length: 16 amino acids. Trimming removed 0 bases at V and 4 bases at J, with 18 bases between. The CDR3 sequence is CSAREESYSRATEAFF. For the CDR3, the DNA is TGCAGTGCTAGAGAGGAGTCATATTCGCGCGCCACTGAAGCTTTCTTT.

Note on this clonotype: A much bigger clone sits one base away, suggesting this may be a read error. This chain connects TRBV11-2 to TRBJ2-1, with D perhaps TRBD1 or TRBD2 (7 bases each). The germline V and J ends were trimmed by 5 bases and 7 bases, with 15 bases remaining between them. Germline CDR1 is SGHAT and CDR2 is FQNNGV. This CDR3 has 14 amino acids. CDR3 bases: TGTGCCAGCAGCATAATCAGGGGGGGAAATGAGCAGTTCTTC. Residues: CASSIIRGGNEQFF.

Details on this clonotype: A much larger clonotype is one base distant, so this may be a read error. V is TRBV20-1 and J is TRBJ1-5; a weak D match, TRBD1 (5 bases). V gave up 3 bases and J gave up 3 bases, with 12 bases separating them. Germline loops: CDR1 DFQATT, CDR2 SNEGSKA (reference sequence). CDR3 length: 14 amino acids. DNA for the CDR3: TGCAGTGCTAGCCGGGGGGTGGTCAATCAGCCCCAGCATTTT. Its protein product is CSASRGVVNQPQHF.

The sample holds many counts of this clonotype. The V gene is TRBV7-9, the J gene TRBJ2-3, with unresolved D. V was pared by 1 base and J by 2 bases, with 4 bases between. This CDR3 has 13 amino acids. Germline V gene lookup returns CDR1 SEHNR and CDR2 FQNEAQ (reference sequence). This CDR3 reads CASSLGTTDTQYF. Here the CDR3 DNA reads TGTGCCAGCAGCTTAGGCACCACAGATACGCAGTATTTT.

This clonotype was counted a single time. The rearrangement uses TRBV5-1 and TRBJ1-6; D may be TRBD1 (5 bases). V was clipped by 1 base and J by 4 bases, with 15 bases between them. This CDR3 comprises 17 residues. CDR1 is SGHRS, CDR2 YFSETQ, per germline. The CDR3 loop reads CASSLIGGSTYNSPLHF. Here the CDR3 DNA reads TGCGCCAGCAGCTTGATTGGGGGGAGCACTTATAATTCACCCCTCCACTTT.

This clonotype was picked up a small number of times. The chain links TRBV20-1 to TRBJ2-1; D may correspond to TRBD1 or TRBD2 (6 bases each). Between the trimmed V and J ends, which lost 7 bases and 4 bases, there was a span of 17 bases. From germline, CDR1 is DFQATT and CDR2 SNEGSKA (reference sequence). The length of the CDR3 is 14 residues. The CDR3 nucleotides read TGCAGTGTCCTAGCTAGGGGGACTTACAATGAGCAGTTCTTC. Its translation: CSVLARGTYNEQFF.

This clonotype came up many times. V and J are TRBV7-2 and TRBJ2-3, with 7 bases identical to TRBD2. V lost 5 bases, J lost 2 bases, and 10 bases stayed unmatched. The CDR3 length is 16 residues. The V gene's germline CDR1 is SGHTA and CDR2 FQGNSA. The CDR3 sequence: CASSAQTSPPTDTQYF. The DNA of the CDR3 is TGTGCCAGCAGCGCCCAGACTAGCCCGCCCACAGATACGCAGTATTTT.